This T cell receptor beta chain was observed in a study of cytotoxic CD8 clonotypes in ibrutinib-treated CLL. Study-wide background: Among the samples, the mean was approximately 260,000 productive templates and about 90,000 productive rearrangements. Study conclusions and caveats: Rare overall, public clonotypes shrank or held steady under therapy.

This CDR3 is 13 amino acids long. Germline loops: CDR1 SGHNT, CDR2 YYREEE (reference sequence). Trimming took off 9 bases at V and 0 bases at J, with 13 bases between the two ends. Remarks on this clone: Its specificity is unknown.

Profiling relied on immunoSEQ multiplex PCR, and the TCRdb table lists in-frame clones only, not all of them. This repertoire shows fewer than 300,000 clones, 60% to 80% found once; its top ten account for approximately 5.1%. The receptor comes from a human donor with chronic lymphocytic leukemia. Source: PBMCs, taken at disease progression, from a patient treated with ibrutinib. This chain connects TRBV5-4 to TRBJ2-7, with D perhaps being TRBD1 or TRBD2 (5 bases each). The CDR3 sequence is CATGTPSSYEQYF. The CDR3 DNA reads as TGTGCCACCGGGACCCCAAGCTCCTACGAGCAGTACTTC.